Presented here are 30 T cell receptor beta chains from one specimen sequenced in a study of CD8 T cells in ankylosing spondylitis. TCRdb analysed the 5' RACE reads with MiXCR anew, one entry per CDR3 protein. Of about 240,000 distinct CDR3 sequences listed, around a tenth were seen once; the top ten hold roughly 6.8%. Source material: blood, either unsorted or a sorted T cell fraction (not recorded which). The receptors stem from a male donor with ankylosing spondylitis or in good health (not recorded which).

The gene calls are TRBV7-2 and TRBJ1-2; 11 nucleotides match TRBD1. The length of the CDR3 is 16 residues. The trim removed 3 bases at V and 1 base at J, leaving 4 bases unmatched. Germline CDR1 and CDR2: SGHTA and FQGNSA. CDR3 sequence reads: CASSFGQGAINYGYTF. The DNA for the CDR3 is TGTGCCAGCAGCTTCGGACAGGGGGCGATTAACTATGGCTACACCTTC.

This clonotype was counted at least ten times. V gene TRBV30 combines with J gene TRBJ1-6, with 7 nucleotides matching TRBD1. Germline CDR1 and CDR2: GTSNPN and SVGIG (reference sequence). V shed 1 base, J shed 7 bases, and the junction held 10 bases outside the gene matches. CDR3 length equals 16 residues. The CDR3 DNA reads TGTGCCTGGAGTGGGCCGGGGGACAGTTCAAATTCACCCCTCCACTTT. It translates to CAWSGPGDSSNSPLHF.

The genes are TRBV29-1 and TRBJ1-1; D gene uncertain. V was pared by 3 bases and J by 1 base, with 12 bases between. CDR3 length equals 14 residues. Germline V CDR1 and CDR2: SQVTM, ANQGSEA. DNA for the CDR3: TGCAGCGTTGACCGGGAGACGGCGAACACTGAAGCTTTCTTT. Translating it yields CSVDRETANTEAFF.

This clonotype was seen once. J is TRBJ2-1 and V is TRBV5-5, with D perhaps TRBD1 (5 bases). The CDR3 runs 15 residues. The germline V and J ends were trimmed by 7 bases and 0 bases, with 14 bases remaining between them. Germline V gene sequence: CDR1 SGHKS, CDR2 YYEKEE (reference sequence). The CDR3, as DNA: TGTGCCAGCCTAAGGGGCAACCCCTCCTACAATGAGCAGTTCTTC. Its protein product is CASLRGNPSYNEQFF.

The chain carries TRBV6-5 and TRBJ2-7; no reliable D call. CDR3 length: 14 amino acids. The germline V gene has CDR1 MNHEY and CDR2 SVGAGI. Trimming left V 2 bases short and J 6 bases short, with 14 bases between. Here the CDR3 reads CASSYESNVSEQYF. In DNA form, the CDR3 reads TGTGCCAGCAGTTACGAATCGAACGTAAGCGAGCAGTACTTC.

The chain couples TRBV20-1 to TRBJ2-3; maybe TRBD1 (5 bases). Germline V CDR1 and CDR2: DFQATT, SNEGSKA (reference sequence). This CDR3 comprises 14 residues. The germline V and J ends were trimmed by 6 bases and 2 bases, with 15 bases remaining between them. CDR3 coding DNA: TGCAGTGCCCCCGTCGACAGCTACACAGATACGCAGTATTTT. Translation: CSAPVDSYTDTQYF.

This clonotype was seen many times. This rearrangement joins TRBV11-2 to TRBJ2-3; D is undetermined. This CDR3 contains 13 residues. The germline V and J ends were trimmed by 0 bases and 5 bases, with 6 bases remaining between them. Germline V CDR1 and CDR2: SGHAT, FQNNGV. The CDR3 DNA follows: TGTGCCAGCAGCTTAGATCGTGTAGATACGCAGTATTTT. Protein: CASSLDRVDTQYF. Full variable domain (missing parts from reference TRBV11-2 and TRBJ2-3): EAGVAQSPRYKIIEKRQSVAFWCNPISGHATLYWYQQILGQGPKLLIQFQNNGVVDDSQLPKDRFSAERLKGVDSTLKIQPAKLEDSAVYLCASSLDRVDTQYFGPGTRLTVL.

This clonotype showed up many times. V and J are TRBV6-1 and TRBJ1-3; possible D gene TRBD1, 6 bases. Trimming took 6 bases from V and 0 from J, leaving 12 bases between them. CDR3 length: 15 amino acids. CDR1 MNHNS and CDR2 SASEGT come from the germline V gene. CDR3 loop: CASRPGHSSGNTIYF. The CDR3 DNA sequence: TGTGCCAGCAGACCGGGACATAGCTCTGGAAACACCATATATTTT.

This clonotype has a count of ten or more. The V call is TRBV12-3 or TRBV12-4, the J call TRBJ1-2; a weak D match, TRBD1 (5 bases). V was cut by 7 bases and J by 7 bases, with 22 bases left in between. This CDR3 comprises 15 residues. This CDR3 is CASTQQTGAGAGYTF. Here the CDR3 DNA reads TGTGCCAGCACTCAACAAACCGGGGCTGGGGCTGGCTACACCTTC.

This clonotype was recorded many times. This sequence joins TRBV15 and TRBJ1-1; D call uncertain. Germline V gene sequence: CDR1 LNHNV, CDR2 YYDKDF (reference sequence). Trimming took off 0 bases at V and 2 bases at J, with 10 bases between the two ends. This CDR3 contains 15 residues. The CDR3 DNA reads TGTGCCACCAGCAGAGATCCCAGGTTCAACACTGAAGCTTTCTTT. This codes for CATSRDPRFNTEAFF.

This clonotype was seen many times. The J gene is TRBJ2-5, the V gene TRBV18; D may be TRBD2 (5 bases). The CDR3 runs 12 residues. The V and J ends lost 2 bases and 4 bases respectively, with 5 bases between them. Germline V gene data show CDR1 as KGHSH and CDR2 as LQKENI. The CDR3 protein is CASSPSGETQYF. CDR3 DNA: TGTGCCAGCTCACCAAGCGGAGAGACCCAGTACTTC.

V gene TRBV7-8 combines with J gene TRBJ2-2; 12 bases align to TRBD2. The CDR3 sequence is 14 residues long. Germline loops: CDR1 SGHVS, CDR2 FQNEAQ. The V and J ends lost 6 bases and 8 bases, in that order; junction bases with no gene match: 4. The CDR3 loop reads CASRLLAGGGELFF. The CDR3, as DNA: TGTGCCAGCAGATTACTAGCGGGGGGTGGGGAGCTGTTTTTT.

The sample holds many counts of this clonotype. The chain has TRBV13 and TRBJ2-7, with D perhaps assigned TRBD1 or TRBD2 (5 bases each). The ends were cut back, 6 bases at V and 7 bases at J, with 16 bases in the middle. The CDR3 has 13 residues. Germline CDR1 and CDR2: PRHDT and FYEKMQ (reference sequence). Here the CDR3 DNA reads TGTGCCAGCAGAGAGGGACGGATGACAGAGCAGTACTTC. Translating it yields CASREGRMTEQYF. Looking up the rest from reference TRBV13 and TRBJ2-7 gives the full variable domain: AAGVIQSPRHLIKEKRETATLKCYPIPRHDTVYWYQQGPGQDPQFLISFYEKMQSDKGSIPDRFSAQQFSDYHSELNMSSLELGDSALYFCASREGRMTEQYFGPGTRLTVT.

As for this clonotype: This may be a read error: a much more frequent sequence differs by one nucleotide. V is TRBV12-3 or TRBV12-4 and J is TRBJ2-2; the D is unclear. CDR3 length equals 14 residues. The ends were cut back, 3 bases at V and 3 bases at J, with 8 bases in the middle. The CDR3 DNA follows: TGTGCCAGCAGTTTCCGCATGGACACCGGGGAGCTGTTTTTT. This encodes CASSFRMDTGELFF.

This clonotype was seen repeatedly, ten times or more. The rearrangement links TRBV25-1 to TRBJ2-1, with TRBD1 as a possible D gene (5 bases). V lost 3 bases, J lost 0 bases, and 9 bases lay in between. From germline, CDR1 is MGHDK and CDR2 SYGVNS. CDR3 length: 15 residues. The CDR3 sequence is CASSDARDSYNEQFF. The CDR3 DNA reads TGTGCCAGCAGTGACGCCAGGGACTCCTACAATGAGCAGTTCTTC.

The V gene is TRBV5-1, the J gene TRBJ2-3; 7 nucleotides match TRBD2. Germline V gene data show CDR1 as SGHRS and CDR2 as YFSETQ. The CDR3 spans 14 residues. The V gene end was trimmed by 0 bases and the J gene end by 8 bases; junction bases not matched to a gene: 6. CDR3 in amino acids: CASSLAGGSGTQYF. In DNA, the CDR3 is TGCGCCAGCAGCTTGGCCGGGGGGTCGGGTACGCAGTATTTT.

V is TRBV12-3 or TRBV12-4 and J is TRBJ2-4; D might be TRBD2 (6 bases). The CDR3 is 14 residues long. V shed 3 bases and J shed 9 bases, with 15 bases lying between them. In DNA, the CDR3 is TGTGCCAGCAGTTTTGGGGGGACCAATGGCATTCAGTACTTC. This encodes CASSFGGTNGIQYF.

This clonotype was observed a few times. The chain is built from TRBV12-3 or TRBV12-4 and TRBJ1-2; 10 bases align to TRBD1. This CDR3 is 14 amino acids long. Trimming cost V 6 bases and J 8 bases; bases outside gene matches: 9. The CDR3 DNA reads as TGTGCCAGCAGCAGACAGGGGGCGCCGGGAGGCTACACCTTC. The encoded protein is CASSRQGAPGGYTF.

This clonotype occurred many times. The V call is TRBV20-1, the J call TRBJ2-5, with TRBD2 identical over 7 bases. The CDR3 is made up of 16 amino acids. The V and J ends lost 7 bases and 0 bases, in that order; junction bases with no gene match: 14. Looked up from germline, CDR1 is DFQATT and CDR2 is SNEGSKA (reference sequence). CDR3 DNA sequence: TGCAGTGTCGGGGGTATTAGCGGGTCAAACCAAGAGACCCAGTACTTC. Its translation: CSVGGISGSNQETQYF.

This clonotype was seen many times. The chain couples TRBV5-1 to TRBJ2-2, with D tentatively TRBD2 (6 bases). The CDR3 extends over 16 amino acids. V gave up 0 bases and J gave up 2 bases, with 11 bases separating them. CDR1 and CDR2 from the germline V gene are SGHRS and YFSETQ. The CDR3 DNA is TGCGCCAGCAGCTTGGGTTCTAGCGCCAACACCGGGGAGCTGTTTTTT. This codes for CASSLGSSANTGELFF.

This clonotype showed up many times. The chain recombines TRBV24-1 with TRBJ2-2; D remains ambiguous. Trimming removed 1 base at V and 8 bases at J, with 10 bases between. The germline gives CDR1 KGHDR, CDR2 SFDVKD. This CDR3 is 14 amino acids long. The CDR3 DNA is TGTGCCACCAGTGATTTCCTCCATGGGGGGGAGCTGTTTTTT. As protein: CATSDFLHGGELFF.

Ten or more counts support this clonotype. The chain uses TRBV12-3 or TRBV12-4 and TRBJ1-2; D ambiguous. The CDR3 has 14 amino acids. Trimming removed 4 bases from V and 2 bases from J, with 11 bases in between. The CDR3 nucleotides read TGTGCCAGCAGTTCTCTGCAGGAGAACTATGGCTACACCTTC. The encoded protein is CASSSLQENYGYTF.

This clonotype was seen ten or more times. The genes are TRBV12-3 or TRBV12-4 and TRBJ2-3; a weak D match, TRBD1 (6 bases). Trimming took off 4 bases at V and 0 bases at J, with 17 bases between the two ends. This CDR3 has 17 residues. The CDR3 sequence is CASSSPGHSTSTDTQYF. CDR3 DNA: TGTGCCAGCAGTTCCCCGGGACATAGTACTAGCACAGATACGCAGTATTTT.

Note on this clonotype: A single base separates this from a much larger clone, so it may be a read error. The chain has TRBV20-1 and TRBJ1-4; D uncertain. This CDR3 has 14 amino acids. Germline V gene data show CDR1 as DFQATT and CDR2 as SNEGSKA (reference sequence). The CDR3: CSARDREHNEKLVF. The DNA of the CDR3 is TGCAGTGCTAGAGACCGGGAACATAATGAAAAACTGGTTTTT.

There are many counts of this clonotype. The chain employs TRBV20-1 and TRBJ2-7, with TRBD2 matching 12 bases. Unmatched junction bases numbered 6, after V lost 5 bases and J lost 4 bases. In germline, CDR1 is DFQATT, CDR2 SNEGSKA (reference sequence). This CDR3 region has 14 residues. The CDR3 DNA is TGCAGTGCTCCGTGGACTAGCGGGGCGTACGAGCAGTACTTC. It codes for CSAPWTSGAYEQYF.

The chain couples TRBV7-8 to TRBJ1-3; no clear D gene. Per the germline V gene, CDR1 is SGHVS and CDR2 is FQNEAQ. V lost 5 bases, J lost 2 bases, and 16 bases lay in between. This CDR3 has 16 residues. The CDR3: CASSKTTAGAGNTIYF. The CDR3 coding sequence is TGTGCCAGCAGCAAAACGACCGCCGGAGCTGGAAACACCATATATTTT. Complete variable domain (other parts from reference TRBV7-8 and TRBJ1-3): GAGVSQSPRYKVAKRGQDVALRCDPISGHVSLFWYQQALGQGPEFLTYFQNEAQLDKSGLPSDRFFAERPEGSVSTLKIQRTQQEDSAVYLCASSKTTAGAGNTIYFGEGSWLTVV.

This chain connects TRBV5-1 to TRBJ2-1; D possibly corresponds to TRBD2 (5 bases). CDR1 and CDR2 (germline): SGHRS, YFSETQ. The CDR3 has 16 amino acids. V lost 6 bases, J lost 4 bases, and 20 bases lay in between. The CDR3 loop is CASTLGRFGMYNEQFF. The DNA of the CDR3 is TGCGCCAGCACCCTAGGGCGGTTCGGGATGTACAATGAGCAGTTCTTC.

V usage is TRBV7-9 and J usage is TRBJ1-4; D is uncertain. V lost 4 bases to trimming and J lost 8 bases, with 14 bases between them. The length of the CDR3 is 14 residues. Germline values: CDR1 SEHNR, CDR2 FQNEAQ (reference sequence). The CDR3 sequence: CASSSSNSREKLFF. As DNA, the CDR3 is TGTGCCAGCAGCTCCAGCAACTCCCGGGAAAAACTGTTTTTT. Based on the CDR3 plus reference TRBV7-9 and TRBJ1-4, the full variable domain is DTGVSQNPRHKITKRGQNVTFRCDPISEHNRLYWYRQTLGQGPEFLTYFQNEAQLEKSRLLSDRFSAERPKGSFSTLEIQRTEQGDSAMYLCASSSSNSREKLFFGSGTQLSVL.

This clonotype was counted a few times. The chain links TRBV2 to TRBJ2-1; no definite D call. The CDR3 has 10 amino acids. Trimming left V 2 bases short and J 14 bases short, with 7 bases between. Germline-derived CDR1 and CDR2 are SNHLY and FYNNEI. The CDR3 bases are TGTGCCAGCAGTGAAAGGGATGAGTTCTTC. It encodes CASSERDEFF.

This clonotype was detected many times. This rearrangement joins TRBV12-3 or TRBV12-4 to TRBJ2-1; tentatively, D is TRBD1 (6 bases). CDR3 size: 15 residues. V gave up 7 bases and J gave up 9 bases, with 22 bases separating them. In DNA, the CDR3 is TGTGCCAGCAACCCCCCGGGACACACGGCCCGTGAGCAGTTCTTC. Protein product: CASNPPGHTAREQFF.